Listed below are T cell receptor beta chains from one sample, sequenced in a study of blood T cell repertoires in COVID-19. Assay used: immunoSEQ multiplex PCR; TCRdb lists only in-frame clones, some missing. Of 130,000 to 150,000 clones listed, about 88% were seen once; the top ten hold roughly 10%. Sequencing was done on a sample of peripheral blood. Every receptor here comes from a man aged 50 or older with active or convalescent COVID-19. CDR3s include the opening cysteine and the closing phenylalanine or tryptophan. A D gene is named only where the DNA matches it firmly.

TRBJ1-4,TRBV18,NA,CASSQGKGTNEKLFF
TRBJ1-5,TRBV6-5,NA,CASSSSAPSGPQHF
TRBJ1-2,TRBV28,TRBD1,CASSLPGQGARGYTF
TRBJ1-2,TRBV6-5,NA,CASTVQAAGYGYTF
TRBJ1-6,TRBV19,NA,CASSMATGESPLHF
TRBJ2-3,TRBV4-2,NA,CASSQVMARGADTQYF
TRBJ2-5,TRBV5-8,TRBD2,CASSAGTSGSGWKTQYF
TRBJ2-1,TRBV30,NA,CAWSSLSSYNEQFF
TRBJ2-7,TRBV5-6,TRBD1,CASRRTGGSYEQYF
TRBJ2-7,TRBV19,TRBD2,CASSIGSGTYEQYF
TRBJ2-2,TRBV18,TRBD2,CASSPRAGAPGELFF
TRBJ1-3,TRBV28,NA,CASRGGGLSGNTIYF
TRBJ2-5,TRBV15,TRBD2,CATSRVLAGPQETQYF
TRBJ2-1,TRBV15,TRBD2,CATSGSGRAYNEQFF
TRBJ2-1,TRBV7-9,NA,CASSLWTARLAVSNEQFF
TRBJ1-1,TRBV19,NA,CASSINLRPQGKAFF
TRBJ1-1,TRBV6-5,NA,CATGRQNTEAFF
TRBJ2-1,TRBV6-5,TRBD1,CASSLDRVDNEQFF
TRBJ2-1,TRBV5-1,NA,CASRAGGYNEQFF
TRBJ1-2,TRBV4-2,TRBD1,CASSQARGQGYSRGYTF
TRBJ2-2,TRBV28,TRBD1,CASSLYPGQGGTGELFF
TRBJ2-1,TRBV7-3,TRBD1,CASSSSPGQGYNEQFF
TRBJ2-5,TRBV24-1,NA,CATSDTIRDTQETQYF
TRBJ2-6,TRBV18,TRBD1,CASSLSGQGASSGANVLTF
TRBJ1-4,TRBV12-3/TRBV12-4,NA,CASSRAGNEKLFF
TRBJ1-4,TRBV28,TRBD1,CASSLSYRGNEKLFF
TRBJ1-2,TRBV7-8,NA,CASSFTEGYGYTF
TRBJ1-2,TRBV27,NA,CASSLRENYGYTF
TRBJ1-5,TRBV7-2,NA,CASTLRVEGPQHF
TRBJ1-4,TRBV19,NA,CASSGGGGEKLFF
TRBJ2-5,TRBV28,NA,CASSLETQYF
TRBJ1-1,TRBV5-1,NA,CASSRSGNTEAFF
TRBJ2-7,TRBV18,TRBD1,CASSPGQGFSEQYF
TRBJ2-1,TRBV5-1,NA,CASSLDVGSSYNEQFF
TRBJ1-1,TRBV7-2,TRBD1,CASSGDRNTEAFF
TRBJ2-7,TRBV19,TRBD1,CASSIGGQYEQYF